The 2 T cell receptor beta chains reported below all come from one sample, sequenced in a study of OX40 agonist ivuxolimab in advanced cancers. Library preparation was by the immunoSEQ multiplex PCR assay. As stored in TCRdb, this immuneACCESS dataset retains in-frame rearrangements with V and J assigned. A fraction of the clones does not appear; measured against another copy, unresolved V genes explain less than half of the discrepancy, and the remainder lacks a known reason. For this sample the table gives 80,000 to 100,000 clones, of which over 75% were detected only once. 0.31% of the sample rests with the top ten. The material was CD4+ or CD8+ T cells sorted from blood, obtained in a trial of the OX40 agonist ivuxolimab. The receptors come from an adult with an advanced solid tumor such as melanoma, head and neck, liver or kidney cancer.

CDR3 sequence (DNA): TGTGCCAGCAGCTTGACAGGGGGTGGTAGCTATGGCTACACCTTC. It translates to CASSLTGGGSYGYTF. The chain uses TRBV5-8 and TRBJ1-2, with 8 bases fitting TRBD1. Germline V gives CDR1 SGHTS, CDR2 YDEGEE. J lost 4 bases, V lost 1 base, and 6 bases had no gene match. The length of the CDR3 is 15 residues.

The V call is TRBV4-1, the J call TRBJ1-4; 10 bases line up with TRBD1. Trimming removed 5 bases from V and 8 bases from J; junction bases left unmatched: 8. Germline CDR1 reads MGHRA; CDR2 reads YSYEKL. The CDR3 runs to 15 residues. CDR3 in amino acids: CASSSDRGVGEKLFF. The CDR3 DNA follows: TGCGCCAGCAGCTCGGACAGGGGGGTAGGAGAAAAACTGTTTTTT.